Listed below are T cell receptor beta chains from one sample, sequenced in a study of cytomegalovirus exposure and HLA in healthy donors. The table came from immunoSEQ multiplex PCR; TCRdb's copy has only in-frame clones and leaves some out. There are fewer than 250,000 clones in the sample; over 60% occur only once, and approximately 0.6% lies in the top ten. The specimen sequenced was PBMCs. These receptors originate from a young man in good health and CMV-seronegative. Each CDR3 is given with its conserved first and last residue. The D gene is left open where the match is weak. Clone size is given for some rows only: seen once, a few or many times, or a class if the clone is expanded.

v_call	d_call	clone_size	j_call	cdr3_length	cdr3_nt	cdr3_aa
TRBV5-1	.	.	TRBJ2-7	13	TGCGCCAGCAGCTTGGTTCCAGGGTCGGAGCAGTACTTC	CASSLVPGSEQYF
TRBV27	TRBD1	once	TRBJ2-2	15	TGTGCCAGCCGTCGACAGGGAATCGACACCGGGGAGCTGTTTTTT	CASRRQGIDTGELFF
TRBV2	TRBD1	.	TRBJ1-1	15	TGTGCCAGCAGTGAGGCCGGACAGGGGGCTCCTGAAGCTTTCTTT	CASSEAGQGAPEAFF
TRBV19	TRBD2	.	TRBJ2-7	14	TGTGCCAGTAGCTTCGCGGGAGGGCCGTACGAGCAGTACTTC	CASSFAGGPYEQYF
TRBV30	TRBD2	few	TRBJ2-2	16	TGTGCCTGGGCATCTAGCGGTACCTTTCGAGCCCGGGAGCTGTTTTTT	CAWASSGTFRARELFF
TRBV19	.	.	TRBJ1-1	16	TGTGCCAGTAGTATAATGTGTCACAGGGCGCCAGGGATGGCTTTCTTT	CASSIMCHRAPGMAFF
TRBV5-1	TRBD2	once	TRBJ2-5	13	TGCGCCAGCAGCTCCCCCGGGGGGGAGACCCAGTACTTC	CASSSPGGETQYF
TRBV7-2	.	.	TRBJ2-3	14	TGTGCCAGCAGGAACAGGCTCAGCACAGATACGCAGTATTTT	CASRNRLSTDTQYF
TRBV7-9	TRBD1	.	TRBJ2-3	17	TGTGCCAGCAGCTTTAAGGGGACAGGGAAGACCACAGATACGCAGTATTTT	CASSFKGTGKTTDTQYF
TRBV14	.	.	TRBJ2-1	12	TGTGCCAGCAGCCAGAGTATAAATGAGCAGTTCTTC	CASSQSINEQFF
TRBV7-9	.	.	TRBJ1-1	13	TGTGCCAGCAGCCGTACAGGGAACACTGAAGCTTTCTTT	CASSRTGNTEAFF
TRBV19	TRBD1	.	TRBJ2-7	15	TGTGCCAGTAGTACCCTCGGACAGGGTGGGTACGAGCAGTACTTC	CASSTLGQGGYEQYF
TRBV30	.	.	TRBJ2-5	11	TGTGCCTGGAGTGAGACTAGTACCCAGTACTTC	CAWSETSTQYF
TRBV30	.	.	TRBJ1-1	12	TGTGCCTGGAGCCCTCGGGGGGTTGAAGCTTTCTTT	CAWSPRGVEAFF
TRBV2	TRBD1	.	TRBJ1-1	13	TGTGCCAGCGCTAAGGACAGGTCCACTGAAGCTTTCTTT	CASAKDRSTEAFF
TRBV20-1	.	.	TRBJ1-2	11	TGCAGTGCGGTCGGTTACTATGGCTACACCTTC	CSAVGYYGYTF
TRBV5-1	.	.	TRBJ1-6	18	TGCGCCAGCAGCTTGGGATCCCCGGGAACGGCCTATAATTCACCCCTCCACTTT	CASSLGSPGTAYNSPLHF
TRBV7-9	TRBD1	.	TRBJ1-2	15	TGTGCCAGCAGCTTAGCCCGACAGGGCGTGGAGGCCTACACCTTC	CASSLARQGVEAYTF
TRBV7-9	.	few	TRBJ2-7	13	TGTGCCAGCAGCTCGGGACATTCCTACGAGCAGTACTTC	CASSSGHSYEQYF
TRBV6-5	.	.	TRBJ1-5	14	TGTGCCAGCAGCCCTACAGGGCGCAATCAGCCCCAGCATTTT	CASSPTGRNQPQHF
TRBV18	.	.	TRBJ2-2	15	TGTGCCAGCTCACCTCCCGGGGTCAACACCGGGGAGCTGTTTTTT	CASSPPGVNTGELFF
TRBV7-6	.	once	TRBJ1-2	14	TGTGCCAGCAGCCAGGAGGAGTCGGACTATGGCTACACCTTC	CASSQEESDYGYTF
TRBV12-5	.	.	TRBJ2-1	11	TGTGCTAGTGGCAGGGGTAATGAGCAGTTCTTC	CASGRGNEQFF
TRBV6-1	TRBD2	.	TRBJ2-1	14	TGTGCCAGCAGTGAAGGCGGTCTAGCGGGACGTCAGTTCTTC	CASSEGGLAGRQFF
TRBV28	.	few	TRBJ2-7	13	TGTGCCAGCAGTTTGAACACAGGTTACGAGCAGTACTTC	CASSLNTGYEQYF
TRBV5-4	.	few	TRBJ1-1	14	TGTGCCAGCAGCTCGGCGGGGTTGAACACTGAAGCTTTCTTT	CASSSAGLNTEAFF
TRBV27	TRBD1	.	TRBJ2-2	16	TGTGCCAGCAGTTTACACCGGGACAGCAACACCGGGGAGCTGTTTTTT	CASSLHRDSNTGELFF
TRBV5-1	.	.	TRBJ1-2	13	TGCGCCAGCAGCTTTCAGGACAGCTATGGCTACACCTTC	CASSFQDSYGYTF
TRBV15	TRBD1	.	TRBJ1-5	16	TGTGCCACCAGCAGAGATTTGGCGACAGGGAATCAGCCCCAGCATTTT	CATSRDLATGNQPQHF
TRBV20-1	.	.	TRBJ1-1	11	TGCAGTGCTTACGGGGGTCCCAGGGCTTTCTTT	CSAYGGPRAFF
TRBV5-1	TRBD1	.	TRBJ1-4	17	TGCGCCAGCAGCTTTTCGTCCTGGACAGGAGGAAATGAAAAACTGTTTTTT	CASSFSSWTGGNEKLFF